These T cell receptor beta chains were read from a single sample in a study of control samples from healthy donors and cancer patients. The protocol was immunoSEQ multiplex PCR, while the TCRdb copy is restricted to in-frame clones and leaves out a portion. The table includes 99,000 or so clones, about four fifths detected once. Sequenced sample: blood. These receptors were collected from a woman in her forties or fifties in good health. Each CDR3 is given with its conserved first and last residue. D genes are given only for firm matches. Rows give clone size only sometimes, using once, few, many, or a class for an expanded clone.

v_call: TRBV7-6
d_call: TRBD2
j_call: TRBJ2-1
clone_size: -
cdr3_aa: CASSLGLAGDYEQFF
cdr3_nt: TGTGCCAGCAGCTTAGGACTAGCGGGAGACTATGAGCAGTTCTTC

v_call: TRBV5-1
d_call: -
j_call: TRBJ2-3
clone_size: -
cdr3_aa: CASSQPPDTQYF
cdr3_nt: TGCGCCAGCAGCCAACCCCCAGATACGCAGTATTTT

v_call: TRBV2
d_call: -
j_call: TRBJ2-3
clone_size: -
cdr3_aa: CASSEAGFSTDTQYF
cdr3_nt: TGTGCCAGCAGTGAAGCAGGGTTCTCCACAGATACGCAGTATTTT

v_call: TRBV12-2
d_call: -
j_call: TRBJ2-2
clone_size: -
cdr3_aa: CASRLAGGENTGELFF
cdr3_nt: TGTGCAAGTCGCTTAGCCGGGGGGGAGAACACCGGGGAGCTGTTTTTT

v_call: TRBV7-2
d_call: TRBD1
j_call: TRBJ1-1
clone_size: -
cdr3_aa: CASSPLAGGSVTEAFF
cdr3_nt: TGTGCCAGCAGCCCCCTCGCAGGGGGATCGGTGACTGAAGCTTTCTTT

v_call: TRBV3-1/TRBV3-2
d_call: -
j_call: TRBJ2-2
clone_size: -
cdr3_aa: CASANAGELFF
cdr3_nt: TGTGCCAGCGCCAACGCCGGGGAGCTGTTTTTT

v_call: TRBV9
d_call: -
j_call: TRBJ2-6
clone_size: -
cdr3_aa: CASSVGDSGANVLTF
cdr3_nt: TGTGCCAGCAGCGTAGGAGACTCTGGGGCCAACGTCCTGACTTTC

v_call: TRBV4-1
d_call: -
j_call: TRBJ1-4
clone_size: -
cdr3_aa: CASSQEPAGGEKLFF
cdr3_nt: TGCGCCAGCAGCCAAGAACCAGCAGGTGGTGAAAAACTGTTTTTT

v_call: TRBV6-5
d_call: -
j_call: TRBJ1-6
clone_size: -
cdr3_aa: CASSPVGVDSPLHF
cdr3_nt: TGTGCCAGCAGTCCAGTGGGGGTCGATTCACCCCTCCACTTT

v_call: TRBV3-1/TRBV3-2
d_call: TRBD1
j_call: TRBJ1-1
clone_size: -
cdr3_aa: CASSLHRGQSPLDLNTEAFF
cdr3_nt: TGTGCCAGCAGCCTTCACAGGGGGCAAAGCCCCCTAGACCTGAACACTGAAGCTTTCTTT

v_call: TRBV2
d_call: TRBD1
j_call: TRBJ2-1
clone_size: -
cdr3_aa: CASSERTGGNEQFF
cdr3_nt: TGTGCCAGCAGTGAAAGGACAGGGGGCAATGAGCAGTTCTTC

v_call: TRBV2
d_call: TRBD1
j_call: TRBJ2-3
clone_size: -
cdr3_aa: CASRLGDSYTDTQYF
cdr3_nt: TGTGCCAGCAGGTTGGGGGACAGTTACACAGATACGCAGTATTTT

v_call: TRBV28
d_call: -
j_call: TRBJ1-2
clone_size: -
cdr3_aa: CASSSGRRVSVGYTF
cdr3_nt: TGTGCCAGCAGTTCCGGCCGACGGGTTTCAGTTGGCTACACCTTC

v_call: TRBV5-6
d_call: -
j_call: TRBJ2-6
clone_size: -
cdr3_aa: CASMVTGANVLTF
cdr3_nt: TGTGCCAGCATGGTCACTGGGGCCAACGTCCTGACTTTC

v_call: TRBV10-3
d_call: TRBD2
j_call: TRBJ2-3
clone_size: few
cdr3_aa: CAISDILTSGLDTQYF
cdr3_nt: TGTGCCATCAGTGACATATTGACTAGCGGATTAGATACGCAGTATTTT

v_call: TRBV28
d_call: -
j_call: TRBJ1-1
clone_size: -
cdr3_aa: CASRGRKNTEAFF
cdr3_nt: TGTGCCAGCAGGGGACGGAAGAACACTGAAGCTTTCTTT

v_call: TRBV6-2/TRBV6-3
d_call: -
j_call: TRBJ2-1
clone_size: -
cdr3_aa: CASSLDANNEQFF
cdr3_nt: TGTGCCAGCAGTTTGGACGCCAACAATGAGCAGTTCTTC

v_call: TRBV19
d_call: -
j_call: TRBJ1-2
clone_size: once
cdr3_aa: CASRDRGNYGYTF
cdr3_nt: TGTGCCAGTAGAGATCGGGGAAACTATGGCTACACCTTC

v_call: TRBV9
d_call: -
j_call: TRBJ2-6
clone_size: few
cdr3_aa: CASSPQGVGANVLTF
cdr3_nt: TGTGCCAGCAGCCCCCAGGGAGTGGGGGCCAACGTCCTGACTTTC

v_call: TRBV3-1/TRBV3-2
d_call: TRBD1
j_call: TRBJ1-1
clone_size: -
cdr3_aa: CASSRGTANTEAFF
cdr3_nt: TGTGCCAGCAGCCGAGGGACAGCGAACACTGAAGCTTTCTTT

v_call: TRBV3-1/TRBV3-2
d_call: -
j_call: TRBJ2-1
clone_size: -
cdr3_aa: CASRATQYNEQFF
cdr3_nt: TGTGCCAGCAGAGCAACTCAGTACAATGAGCAGTTCTTC

v_call: TRBV11-2
d_call: -
j_call: TRBJ2-2
clone_size: once
cdr3_aa: CASSLRRVAFGNTGELFF
cdr3_nt: TGTGCCAGCAGCTTGAGACGGGTCGCCTTCGGGAACACCGGGGAGCTGTTTTTT

v_call: TRBV5-6
d_call: -
j_call: TRBJ2-2
clone_size: -
cdr3_aa: CASSLVSTGELFF
cdr3_nt: TGTGCCAGCAGCTTGGTGTCTACCGGGGAGCTGTTTTTT

v_call: TRBV6-5
d_call: -
j_call: TRBJ1-4
clone_size: -
cdr3_aa: CASSSAREEKLFF
cdr3_nt: TGTGCCAGCAGTAGCGCCAGGGAAGAAAAACTGTTTTTT

v_call: TRBV20-1
d_call: -
j_call: TRBJ2-1
clone_size: -
cdr3_aa: CSARDHPEQFF
cdr3_nt: TGCAGTGCTAGAGATCACCCAGAGCAGTTCTTC

v_call: TRBV14
d_call: -
j_call: TRBJ1-1
clone_size: -
cdr3_aa: CASSRSSIEAFF
cdr3_nt: TGTGCCAGCAGTAGGTCCAGCATAGAAGCTTTCTTT

v_call: TRBV19
d_call: TRBD1
j_call: TRBJ2-2
clone_size: -
cdr3_aa: CALRSGTGVAGELFF
cdr3_nt: TGTGCCCTCCGGTCCGGGACAGGGGTGGCCGGGGAGCTGTTTTTT

v_call: TRBV18
d_call: TRBD1
j_call: TRBJ2-3
clone_size: -
cdr3_aa: CASSPRTGGTDTQYF
cdr3_nt: TGTGCCAGCTCACCTAGGACAGGGGGCACAGATACGCAGTATTTT

v_call: TRBV27
d_call: -
j_call: TRBJ1-1
clone_size: -
cdr3_aa: CASSLGGPTEAFF
cdr3_nt: TGTGCCAGCAGTTTAGGGGGACCCACTGAAGCTTTCTTT

v_call: TRBV12-5
d_call: -
j_call: TRBJ1-1
clone_size: -
cdr3_aa: CASGPVTTGNTEAFF
cdr3_nt: TGTGCTAGTGGTCCAGTGACAACAGGGAACACTGAAGCTTTCTTT

v_call: TRBV30
d_call: -
j_call: TRBJ1-4
clone_size: -
cdr3_aa: CACPRTGFF
cdr3_nt: TGTGCCTGCCCTCGTACCGGCTTTTTT

v_call: TRBV19
d_call: -
j_call: TRBJ2-2
clone_size: -
cdr3_aa: CASGTTGTGELFF
cdr3_nt: TGTGCCAGTGGGACCACGGGGACCGGGGAGCTGTTTTTT

v_call: TRBV6-2/TRBV6-3
d_call: -
j_call: TRBJ2-1
clone_size: -
cdr3_aa: CASSVQLHRTANNEQFF
cdr3_nt: TGTGCCAGCAGCGTCCAGCTCCATAGGACAGCAAACAATGAGCAGTTCTTC

v_call: TRBV11-2
d_call: -
j_call: TRBJ2-5
clone_size: once
cdr3_aa: CASTLRAEETQYF
cdr3_nt: TGTGCCAGCACCCTTCGGGCGGAAGAGACCCAGTACTTC

v_call: TRBV7-7
d_call: TRBD1
j_call: TRBJ2-5
clone_size: -
cdr3_aa: CASSTGQGSQETQYF
cdr3_nt: TGTGCTAGCAGCACGGGACAGGGGAGCCAAGAGACCCAGTACTTC

v_call: TRBV7-2
d_call: -
j_call: TRBJ2-3
clone_size: -
cdr3_aa: CASSQLTLGSPTDTQYF
cdr3_nt: TGTGCCAGCAGCCAACTAACCTTGGGGTCACCCACAGATACGCAGTATTTT

v_call: TRBV4-3
d_call: -
j_call: TRBJ2-1
clone_size: -
cdr3_aa: CASSQAQGEQFF
cdr3_nt: TGCGCCAGCAGCCAAGCCCAGGGCGAGCAGTTCTTC

v_call: TRBV7-6
d_call: -
j_call: TRBJ2-7
clone_size: -
cdr3_aa: CASSRGDSANALGVYEQYF
cdr3_nt: TGTGCCAGCAGCCGGGGGGACAGCGCTAACGCCCTGGGGGTTTACGAGCAGTACTTC

v_call: TRBV6-6
d_call: TRBD2
j_call: TRBJ2-1
clone_size: -
cdr3_aa: CASIPLAGGRNEQFF
cdr3_nt: TGTGCCAGCATCCCCCTAGCGGGGGGGCGAAATGAGCAGTTCTTC

v_call: TRBV20-1
d_call: -
j_call: TRBJ2-1
clone_size: -
cdr3_aa: CSATTSNEQFF
cdr3_nt: TGCAGTGCTACGACTAGCAATGAGCAGTTCTTC

v_call: TRBV30
d_call: -
j_call: TRBJ1-1
clone_size: -
cdr3_aa: CAWSPDGQNTEAFF
cdr3_nt: TGTGCCTGGAGCCCGGACGGCCAGAACACTGAAGCTTTCTTT

v_call: TRBV30
d_call: -
j_call: TRBJ1-6
clone_size: -
cdr3_aa: CAWSRGGSPLHF
cdr3_nt: TGTGCCTGGAGTCGGGGTGGTTCACCCCTCCACTTT

v_call: TRBV5-4
d_call: TRBD1
j_call: TRBJ1-3
clone_size: -
cdr3_aa: CASSQQGNTGNTIYF
cdr3_nt: TGTGCCAGCAGCCAACAGGGGAATACTGGAAACACCATATATTTT

v_call: TRBV5-6
d_call: -
j_call: TRBJ1-2
clone_size: -
cdr3_aa: CASSLAGGLNYGYTF
cdr3_nt: TGTGCCAGCAGCTTGGCTGGAGGGTTAAACTATGGCTACACCTTC

v_call: TRBV5-5
d_call: TRBD1
j_call: TRBJ1-2
clone_size: once
cdr3_aa: CASRYTGGFDYGYTF
cdr3_nt: TGTGCCAGCAGATACACAGGGGGCTTCGACTATGGCTACACCTTC

v_call: TRBV11-1
d_call: TRBD1
j_call: TRBJ2-7
clone_size: -
cdr3_aa: CASSSPGQGYYEQYF
cdr3_nt: TGTGCCAGCAGCTCCCCGGGACAGGGATATTACGAGCAGTACTTC

v_call: TRBV4-1
d_call: -
j_call: TRBJ2-1
clone_size: -
cdr3_aa: CASSQGSSYNEQFF
cdr3_nt: TGCGCCAGCAGCCAAGGGAGCTCCTACAATGAGCAGTTCTTC

v_call: TRBV3-1/TRBV3-2
d_call: -
j_call: TRBJ2-3
clone_size: -
cdr3_aa: CASSQGVADTQYF
cdr3_nt: TGTGCCAGCAGCCAAGGGGTGGCAGATACGCAGTATTTT

v_call: TRBV2
d_call: -
j_call: TRBJ2-1
clone_size: -
cdr3_aa: CASRVTGKNEQFF
cdr3_nt: TGTGCCAGCAGGGTCACAGGGAAGAATGAGCAGTTCTTC

v_call: TRBV7-8
d_call: -
j_call: TRBJ2-1
clone_size: -
cdr3_aa: CASSLRTAPDNNEQFF
cdr3_nt: TGTGCCAGCAGCTTACGGACAGCACCCGACAATAATGAGCAGTTCTTC

v_call: TRBV4-1
d_call: -
j_call: TRBJ2-3
clone_size: -
cdr3_aa: CASSLSGVFGTDTQYF
cdr3_nt: TGCGCCAGCAGCCTTTCCGGCGTATTTGGCACAGATACGCAGTATTTT